The 5 T cell receptor beta chains given below trace back to one sample, sequenced in a study of shared clonotypes between healthy human individuals. TCRdb's table, derived via immunoSEQ multiplex PCR, lists solely in-frame clones and lacks some. The sample records under 600,000 clones, 95% to 98% being singletons. As defined, naive CD8 cells were CD45RO-negative and positively selected for CCR7, with terminally differentiated effector memory CD45RA+ cells excluded. Input material: naive CD8+ T cells sorted from blood. These receptors all come from a young man in good health.

The chain employs TRBV30 and TRBJ2-1; 10 positions match TRBD2. The CDR3 runs to 15 residues. J gave up 5 bases and V 4 bases, and 8 bases lay outside the gene matches. Germline V gene data show CDR1 as GTSNPN and CDR2 as SVGIG (reference sequence). The CDR3 region is CAWTGLAGVHNEQFF. The CDR3 bases are TGTGCCTGGACAGGGCTAGCGGGGGTCCACAATGAGCAGTTCTTC.

The chain joins TRBV4-1 to TRBJ1-1; D unresolved. The CDR3 length is 16 residues. Germline assignment: CDR1 MGHRA and CDR2 YSYEKL. Deletions cut 1 base from V and 6 bases from J, with 18 bases between. As DNA, the CDR3 is TGCGCCAGCAGCCAAGTATTTTTGGATTCGGTGGCTGAAGCTTTCTTT. Protein product: CASSQVFLDSVAEAFF.

V usage is TRBV11-2 and J usage is TRBJ1-1; D perhaps matches TRBD1 (5 bases). Germline CDR1 SGHAT, CDR2 FQNNGV. V was clipped by 1 base and J by 7 bases, with 10 bases between them. This CDR3 has 13 amino acids. CDR3 DNA sequence: TGTGCCAGCAGCTTAGGCGATGGGGGTGAAGCTTTCTTT. Protein: CASSLGDGGEAFF.

The chain recombines TRBV5-1 with TRBJ2-2; 12 nucleotides match TRBD2. CDR3 length: 16 residues. With V trimmed by 4 bases and J by 6 bases, 7 bases remained unmatched. CDR1 is SGHRS and CDR2 is YFSETQ in the germline V gene. This CDR3 is CASSKGLAGGAGELFF. The DNA of the CDR3 is TGCGCCAGCAGCAAGGGACTAGCGGGTGGCGCCGGGGAGCTGTTTTTT.

The chain combines TRBV5-4 with TRBJ2-7; 9 bases agree with TRBD1. The CDR3 totals 15 residues. V dropped 4 bases and J dropped 5; count of bases not matched to a gene: 10. CDR1 is SGHNT, CDR2 YYREEE, per germline (reference sequence). The CDR3 protein is CASSRTPDRGNEQYF. The DNA of the CDR3 is TGTGCCAGCAGCCGTACACCGGACAGGGGTAACGAGCAGTACTTC.